This T cell receptor beta chain came from a study of cytomegalovirus exposure and HLA in healthy donors. For the study at large: Unique TCRs from HLA-typed donors, 65 million to 85 million of them, were held in an early data release.

Healthy bone marrow donors supplied every sample. This clone has just one count. The antigen remains undetermined. Study-wide results and caveats: Cytomegalovirus association was listed for about 180 TCR beta chains.

CDR3 size: 15 residues. The V segment lost 7 bases and the J segment 2 bases; nucleotides outside the gene matches: 9. The germline V gene has CDR1 MDHEN and CDR2 SYDVKM. Researchers ran the PCR with 60 Vbeta and 13 Jbeta primers. The protocol was immunoSEQ multiplex PCR, while the TCRdb copy is restricted to in-frame clones and leaves out a portion. The sample comprises approximately 200,000 clones, 82% of which are singletons, and 5.5% to 7% rests with the top ten. The chain has TRBV28 and TRBJ1-1, with 8 positions matching TRBD1. Sample: PBMCs. This TCR was recovered from a woman between 50 and 59 years old in good health and CMV-seropositive. The CDR3: CASNMDRVRNTEAFF. The CDR3 nucleotides read TGTGCCAGCAACATGGACAGGGTCAGAAACACTGAAGCTTTCTTT.